A selection of T cell receptor beta chains follows, all from one sample in a study of cytomegalovirus exposure and HLA in healthy donors. Only in-frame clones appear in the TCRdb table, and some are missing; sequencing was by immunoSEQ multiplex PCR. Among roughly 13,000 clones listed, roughly 60% were seen once. The sequenced material came from PBMCs. Every receptor here comes from a woman between 50 and 59 years old in good health and CMV-seropositive. Each CDR3 is given with its conserved first and last residue. Fields, in order: clone size, J gene, V gene, D gene, CDR3 protein, CDR3 DNA. A D gene is named only where the DNA matches it firmly. A row's size may be missing; if present it is once, few, many or a size class.

. TRBJ2-3 TRBV29-1 TRBD1 CSVEGTGGATDTQYF TGCAGCGTTGAGGGGACAGGGGGCGCGACAGATACGCAGTATTTT
few TRBJ2-1 TRBV29-1 TRBD2 CSVAGSYNEQFF TGCAGCGTAGCGGGGTCTTACAATGAGCAGTTCTTC
few TRBJ2-1 TRBV28 . CASSSITGNEQFF TGTGCCAGCAGTTCTATTACAGGTAATGAGCAGTTCTTC
. TRBJ1-4 TRBV9 . CASSVEGTGHRGLFF TGTGCCAGCAGCGTAGAAGGTACAGGCCACAGAGGACTGTTTTTT
. TRBJ2-5 TRBV11-2 . CASSLGGPNQETQYF TGTGCCAGCAGCTTGGGGGGACCGAACCAAGAGACCCAGTACTTC
. TRBJ2-5 TRBV9 TRBD1 CASRNPGQNQETQYF TGTGCCAGCAGGAATCCGGGACAGAACCAAGAGACCCAGTACTTC
. TRBJ2-1 TRBV5-4 TRBD1 CASSAGTVNEQFF TGTGCCAGCAGCGCCGGGACAGTCAATGAGCAGTTCTTC
. TRBJ1-5 TRBV4-2 . CASSQGLGRGNQPQHF TGTGCCAGCAGCCAAGGACTCGGCAGGGGCAATCAGCCCCAGCATTTT
. TRBJ2-5 TRBV10-1 TRBD2 CASSGGREETQYF TGCGCCAGCAGCGGAGGGAGGGAAGAGACCCAGTACTTC
. TRBJ2-4 TRBV19 TRBD2 CASSLAGDIQYF TGTGCCAGTAGCCTAGCGGGAGACATTCAGTACTTC
. TRBJ2-3 TRBV4-1 TRBD2 CASSQDWTSGSSSTDTQYF TGCGCCAGCAGCCAAGATTGGACTAGCGGGTCTTCTAGCACAGATACGCAGTATTTT
few TRBJ1-4 TRBV6-6 . CASTTGGLNEKLFF TGTGCCAGCACCACGGGAGGGCTGAACGAAAAACTGTTTTTT
. TRBJ1-1 TRBV11-2 . CASSLDPARVTEAFF TGTGCCAGCAGCTTAGATCCCGCCAGGGTCACTGAAGCTTTCTTT
few TRBJ1-4 TRBV7-2 . CASSLRGYEKLFF TGTGCCAGCAGCTTAAGAGGATATGAAAAACTGTTTTTT
. TRBJ1-5 TRBV10-3 . CAISLTDGNQPQHF TGTGCCATCAGCCTGACAGATGGCAATCAGCCCCAGCATTTT
. TRBJ1-1 TRBV5-1 TRBD1 CASSEGQGTNTEAFF TGCGCCAGCAGCGAGGGACAGGGGACGAACACTGAAGCTTTCTTT
once TRBJ2-7 TRBV11-2 TRBD2 CASSRLAETYEQYF TGTGCCAGCAGCCGACTAGCGGAAACCTACGAGCAGTACTTC
. TRBJ2-3 TRBV10-3 . CAIKIEGGGADTQYF TGTGCCATCAAGATTGAGGGTGGTGGTGCAGATACGCAGTATTTT
. TRBJ1-1 TRBV29-1 TRBD1 CSVETGGTEAFF TGCAGCGTTGAAACAGGGGGCACTGAAGCTTTCTTT
. TRBJ1-2 TRBV7-9 . CASSLVGGASGYTF TGTGCCAGCAGCTTAGTGGGGGGGGCAAGTGGCTACACCTTC
. TRBJ1-5 TRBV5-1 TRBD1 CASSLEGQPNQPQHF TGCGCCAGCAGCTTGGAGGGACAGCCGAATCAGCCCCAGCATTTT
. TRBJ1-1 TRBV30 . CAWGGTEAFF TGTGCCTGGGGGGGGACTGAAGCTTTCTTT
few TRBJ2-2 TRBV11-3 . CASSLEAAGELFF TGTGCCAGCAGCTTAGAAGCGGCCGGGGAGCTGTTTTTT
medium-sized TRBJ2-1 TRBV9 . CASSPGGNEQFF TGTGCCAGCAGCCCCGGGGGCAATGAGCAGTTCTTC
. TRBJ1-1 TRBV5-6 . CASSLVGIRGAFF TGTGCCAGCAGCTTGGTGGGCATTAGGGGTGCTTTCTTT
. TRBJ2-7 TRBV4-1 . CASSQRRAVEGAPTYEQYF TGCGCCAGCAGCCAAAGGAGGGCAGTTGAGGGGGCTCCAACCTACGAGCAGTACTTC
. TRBJ1-2 TRBV6-5 . CACTQGSGYTF TGTGCCTGTACACAGGGCTCTGGCTACACCTTC
few TRBJ2-7 TRBV6-5 TRBD1 CASKLRDSNYEQYF TGTGCCAGCAAACTCCGGGACAGTAACTACGAGCAGTACTTC
. TRBJ2-7 TRBV30 TRBD1 CAGDRVNSEQYF TGTGCCGGGGACAGGGTAAATTCGGAGCAGTACTTC
few TRBJ1-2 TRBV7-2 TRBD1 CASSLGQATNYGYTF TGTGCCAGCAGCCTTGGACAGGCCACTAACTATGGCTACACCTTC
. TRBJ2-1 TRBV29-1 . CSVRLSYNEQFF TGCAGCGTAAGACTGTCCTACAATGAGCAGTTCTTC
few TRBJ2-6 TRBV2 . CASSVRHSGANVLTF TGTGCCAGCAGCGTCCGACACTCTGGGGCCAACGTCCTGACTTTC
. TRBJ1-1 TRBV5-4 TRBD1 CASSLSRRQGTRTEAFF TGTGCCAGCAGCTTGTCTAGGCGACAGGGAACGCGGACTGAAGCTTTCTTT
. TRBJ1-5 TRBV2 . CASSEKRGLSNQPQHF TGTGCCAGCAGTGAAAAGAGGGGACTGAGCAATCAGCCCCAGCATTTT
. TRBJ1-2 TRBV29-1 . CSVLNSPPNYGYTF TGCAGCGTCCTCAACAGCCCACCGAATTATGGCTACACCTTC
few TRBJ1-5 TRBV28 . CASILSSGKNQPQHF TGTGCCAGCATCTTATCCTCAGGGAAAAATCAGCCCCAGCATTTT
once TRBJ1-1 TRBV19 . CASMGLNTEAFF TGTGCCAGTATGGGGCTGAACACTGAAGCTTTCTTT
. TRBJ2-1 TRBV29-1 . CSVRRGRNEQFF TGCAGCGTTCGGAGGGGCCGCAATGAGCAGTTCTTC
. TRBJ1-1 TRBV5-1 TRBD1 CASHHDRGMNTEAFF TGCGCCAGCCACCACGACAGGGGAATGAACACTGAAGCTTTCTTT
. TRBJ1-1 TRBV29-1 . CSVIRHVNTEAFF TGCAGCGTTATAAGACACGTCAACACTGAAGCTTTCTTT
. TRBJ2-7 TRBV4-1 . CASSQEPRPSSYEQYF TGCGCCAGCAGCCAAGAACCTAGGCCAAGCTCCTACGAGCAGTACTTC
. TRBJ1-5 TRBV11-1 . CARAGLLAQPQHF TGTGCCAGAGCGGGGCTCTTGGCCCAGCCCCAGCATTTT
. TRBJ1-1 TRBV28 . CASSRQVPRAFF TGTGCCAGCAGTCGACAGGTGCCTCGGGCTTTCTTT
few TRBJ2-2 TRBV25-1 . CASSEYEGGELFF TGTGCCAGCAGTGAATATGAGGGCGGGGAGCTGTTTTTT
. TRBJ2-1 TRBV4-2 . CASSQGTGWYNEQFF TGTGCCAGCAGCCAAGGGACTGGCTGGTACAATGAGCAGTTCTTC
. TRBJ2-7 TRBV9 TRBD2 CASSAAGVPQYEQYF TGTGCCAGCAGCGCCGCGGGGGTGCCGCAATACGAGCAGTACTTC
. TRBJ2-1 TRBV30 TRBD2 CAWSGGEWNEQFF TGTGCCTGGTCTGGGGGGGAGTGGAATGAGCAGTTCTTC